This T cell receptor beta chain was captured in a study of cytomegalovirus exposure and HLA in healthy donors. Across the study: Out of about 410 genotyped donors, less than 90% belonged to the Caucasian-associated ancestry cluster.

It was with 60 Vbeta and 13 Jbeta primers that the PCR ran. Sequenced by immunoSEQ multiplex PCR; TCRdb stores in-frame clones only, minus some. The sample records tens of thousands of clones, 90% to 95% being singletons. The receptor's source is a woman between 18 and 29 years old in good health and CMV-seronegative. Specimen: PBMCs.

CDR3 amino acids: CASSLGQGRYTEAFF. The CDR3 DNA sequence: TGTGCCAGCAGCTTAGGTCAGGGGCGCTACACTGAAGCTTTCTTT. The chain links TRBV7-2 to TRBJ1-1; D might be TRBD1 (6 bases). CDR3 length: 15 residues. Germline lookup yields CDR1 SGHTA and CDR2 FQGNSA. V lost 1 base, J lost 3 bases, and 12 bases lay in between.